This T cell receptor (beta chain) was identified in a study of identifying expanded T cells in peripheral blood. During the collection period, no donor immune events like infections were recorded. The table came from immunoSEQ multiplex PCR; TCRdb's copy has only in-frame clones and leaves some out. The sample consists of about 90,000 clones, more than 75% of them appearing once. The sequence derives from a person aged 18 to 69 in good health. Material for sequencing was blood.

CDR3 residues: CASSYGREQYF. CDR3 DNA sequence: TGTGCCAGCAGTTACGGTAGAGAGCAGTACTTC. V and J are TRBV6-5 and TRBJ2-7; D gene ambiguous. CDR3 length equals 11 residues. Germline CDR1 reads MNHEY; CDR2 reads SVGAGI. V lost 2 bases and J lost 7, with 6 bases in between.